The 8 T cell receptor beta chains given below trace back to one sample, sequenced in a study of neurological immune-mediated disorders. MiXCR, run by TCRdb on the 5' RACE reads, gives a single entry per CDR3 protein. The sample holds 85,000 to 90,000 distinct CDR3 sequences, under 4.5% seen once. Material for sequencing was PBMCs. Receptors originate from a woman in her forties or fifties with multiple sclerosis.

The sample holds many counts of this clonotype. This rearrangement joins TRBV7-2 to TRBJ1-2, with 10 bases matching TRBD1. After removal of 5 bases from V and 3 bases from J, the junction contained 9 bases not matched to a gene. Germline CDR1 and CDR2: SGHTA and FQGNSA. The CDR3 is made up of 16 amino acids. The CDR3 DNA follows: TGTGCCAGCAGCCCGACAGGGGGCGGATTCTACTATGGCTACACCTTC. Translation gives CASSPTGGGFYYGYTF.

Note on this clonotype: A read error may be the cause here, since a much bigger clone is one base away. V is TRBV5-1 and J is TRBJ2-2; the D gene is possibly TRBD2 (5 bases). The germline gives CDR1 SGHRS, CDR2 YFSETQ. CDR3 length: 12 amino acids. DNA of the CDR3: TGCGCCAGCAGCCAGAACGCCGGGGAGCCGTTTTTT. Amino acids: CASSQNAGEPFF.

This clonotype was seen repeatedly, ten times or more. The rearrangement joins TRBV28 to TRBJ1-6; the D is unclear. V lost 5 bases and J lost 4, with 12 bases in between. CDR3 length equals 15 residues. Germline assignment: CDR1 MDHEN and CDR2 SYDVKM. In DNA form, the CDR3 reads TGTGCCAGCAGTCGGGTGAGCCCGTATAATTCACCCCTCCACTTT. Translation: CASSRVSPYNSPLHF.

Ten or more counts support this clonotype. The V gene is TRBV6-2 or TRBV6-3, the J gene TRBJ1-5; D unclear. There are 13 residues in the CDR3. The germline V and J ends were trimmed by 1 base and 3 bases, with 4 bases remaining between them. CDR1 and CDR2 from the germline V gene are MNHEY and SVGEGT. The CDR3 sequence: CASSYLYNQPQHF. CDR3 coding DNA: TGTGCCAGCAGTTACTTATACAATCAGCCCCAGCATTTT.

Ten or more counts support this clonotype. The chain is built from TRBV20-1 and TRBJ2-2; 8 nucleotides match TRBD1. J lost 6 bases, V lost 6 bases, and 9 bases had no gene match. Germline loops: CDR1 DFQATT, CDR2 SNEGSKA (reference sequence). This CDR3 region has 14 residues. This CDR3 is CSARKDRVAGELFF. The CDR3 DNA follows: TGCAGTGCCCGTAAGGACAGGGTAGCCGGGGAGCTGTTTTTT.

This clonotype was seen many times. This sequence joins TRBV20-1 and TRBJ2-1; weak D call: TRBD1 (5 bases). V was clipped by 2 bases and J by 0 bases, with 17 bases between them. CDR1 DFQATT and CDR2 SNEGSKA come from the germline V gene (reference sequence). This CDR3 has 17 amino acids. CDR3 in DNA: TGCAGTGCTAGACCTCACGACAGCCCGAGCTCCTACAATGAGCAGTTCTTC. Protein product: CSARPHDSPSSYNEQFF.

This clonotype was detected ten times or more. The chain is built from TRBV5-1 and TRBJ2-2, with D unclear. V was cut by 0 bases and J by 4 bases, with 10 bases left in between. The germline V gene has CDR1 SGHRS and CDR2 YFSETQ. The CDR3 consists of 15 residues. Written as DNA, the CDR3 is TGCGCCAGCAGCTTGGAAGGGTCGGGCACCGGGGAGCTGTTTTTT. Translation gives CASSLEGSGTGELFF.

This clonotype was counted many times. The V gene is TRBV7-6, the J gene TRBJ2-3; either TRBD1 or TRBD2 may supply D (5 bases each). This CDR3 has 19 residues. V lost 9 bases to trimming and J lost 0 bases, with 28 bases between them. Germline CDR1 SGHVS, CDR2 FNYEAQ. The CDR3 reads CASIRLGAITRSSTDTQYF. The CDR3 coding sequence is TGTGCCAGTATCAGACTCGGGGCGATCACCAGGTCTAGCACAGATACGCAGTATTTT.